This T cell receptor (beta chain) was sequenced for a study of blood T cell repertoires in COVID-19. Study in general: Sites in the United States, Italy and Spain provided acute and convalescent COVID-19 samples. T cells, B-cell-depleted T cells, or PBMCs supplied cDNA or gDNA.

The germline V gene has CDR1 GTSNPN and CDR2 SVGIG (reference sequence). The CDR3 contains 12 residues. Deletions cut 4 bases from V and 8 bases from J, with 14 bases between. Under the authors' procedure: Amplifying reference gene primers gave estimates of nucleated cell counts. The repertoire was sequenced with immunoSEQ multiplex PCR; TCRdb's copy has only in-frame clones and lacks some. V and J calls and clone size follow that table, whereas D and trimming were derived from the DNA. The sample comprises about 260,000 clones, roughly 83% of which are singletons, and 4.6% rests with the top ten. The material sequenced was peripheral blood. This TCR was sampled from a man in his 60s who had recovered from COVID-19. This chain joins TRBV30 and TRBJ1-2; D is unresolved. The DNA for the CDR3 is TGTGCCTGGACCGTCGGACTAGGGGGCTACACCTTC. Protein sequence: CAWTVGLGGYTF.